Each of the 13 T cell receptor beta chains below was sequenced from the same sample in a study of blood T cell repertoires in COVID-19. The repertoire was sequenced with immunoSEQ multiplex PCR; TCRdb's copy has only in-frame clones and lacks some. The top ten clones hold about 5.9% of a sample with 250,000 or so clones, roughly 88% of them seen once. Material for sequencing was peripheral blood. The receptor source for this set is a woman aged 30 to 39 with COVID-19, enrolled during active disease.

The rearrangement links TRBV6-6 to TRBJ2-3; weak D call: TRBD2 (5 bases). Germline loops: CDR1 MNHNY, CDR2 SVGAGI (reference sequence). This CDR3 region has 12 residues. V was cut by 4 bases and J by 11 bases, with 13 bases left in between. CDR3 DNA: TGTGCCAGCAGTTCCGAGGGATACGTGCAGTATTTT. Protein product: CASSSEGYVQYF.

The chain joins TRBV5-1 to TRBJ1-1, with D perhaps TRBD1 (5 bases). V lost 2 bases, J lost 0 bases, and 20 bases lay in between. The CDR3 runs to 18 residues. CDR1 is SGHRS, CDR2 YFSETQ, per germline. CDR3 nucleotide sequence: TGCGCCAGCAGCTTTGGGGGGACGGGGCCCTTGATGAACACTGAAGCTTTCTTT. Translation: CASSFGGTGPLMNTEAFF.

To note about this clone: The junction departs from the called germline gene at one end, perhaps through a read error. The V gene is TRBV20-1, the J gene TRBJ2-1; D may be TRBD1 (6 bases). There are 13 residues in the CDR3. Germline V gene data show CDR1 as DFQATT and CDR2 as SNEGSKA (reference sequence). CDR3 region: CSASVLDRWVSVF. The CDR3 bases are TGCAGTGCTAGTGTACTTGACAGGTGGGTTTCCGTCTTC.

This chain connects TRBV11-3 to TRBJ1-1; D not certain. Deletions cut 6 bases from V and 0 bases from J, with 11 bases between. In germline, CDR1 is SGHNT, CDR2 YENEEA. The CDR3 spans 14 residues. The CDR3 protein is CASRRVGMNTEAFF. The CDR3 DNA is TGTGCCAGCAGGCGGGTGGGCATGAACACTGAAGCTTTCTTT.

The chain recombines TRBV7-9 with TRBJ1-2; D not certain. Germline lookup yields CDR1 SEHNR and CDR2 FQNEAQ (reference sequence). V was pared by 6 bases and J by 6 bases, with 14 bases between. The CDR3 contains 13 residues. The CDR3 loop is CASRPTEGDGYTF. The DNA for the CDR3 is TGTGCCAGCAGACCTACAGAGGGAGATGGCTACACCTTC. The full variable domain, in which reference TRBV7-9 and TRBJ1-2 provide the parts outside the CDR3, is DTGVSQNPRHKITKRGQNVTFRCDPISEHNRLYWYRQTLGQGPEFLTYFQNEAQLEKSRLLSDRFSAERPKGSFSTLEIQRTEQGDSAMYLCASRPTEGDGYTFGSGTRLTVV.

This clone has just one count. The V gene is TRBV6-2 or TRBV6-3, the J gene TRBJ2-7; 7 positions match TRBD1. After removal of 4 bases from V and 2 bases from J, the junction contained 5 bases not matched to a gene. CDR3 length: 14 amino acids. The germline V gene has CDR1 MNHEY and CDR2 SVGEGT. Written as DNA, the CDR3 is TGTGCCAGCAGTTTCAGGGGGTGGACCTACGAGCAGTACTTC. The encoded protein is CASSFRGWTYEQYF.

Written as DNA, the CDR3 is TGTGCCAGCAGTCGACTTGACGGGAGAGGGGACACCGGGGAGCTGTTTTTT. This encodes CASSRLDGRGDTGELFF. The J gene is TRBJ2-2, the V gene TRBV21-1; the table names TRBD2, a call not compared with the DNA. TRBV21-1 is listed as a pseudogene. The CDR3 spans 17 residues.

The chain couples TRBV6-2 or TRBV6-3 to TRBJ1-1, with D perhaps matching TRBD1 (5 bases). The CDR3 consists of 13 residues. Germline-derived CDR1 and CDR2 are MNHEY and SVGEGT. V was pared by 5 bases and J by 5 bases, with 12 bases between. CDR3 DNA: TGTGCCAGCAGTCGGGGGGGGATGACTGAAGCTTTCTTT. Protein product: CASSRGGMTEAFF.

This clone was detected ten times or more. The genes are TRBV27 and TRBJ1-1; a possible D gene is TRBD1 (5 bases). The CDR3 runs to 16 residues. Trimming cost V 0 bases and J 4 bases, with 15 bases left between them. Germline-derived CDR1 and CDR2 are MNHEY and SMNVEV (reference sequence). The CDR3 bases are TGTGCCAGCAGTTTATCACCAGGGAGGTCGGGCACTGAAGCTTTCTTT. It is translated as CASSLSPGRSGTEAFF.

The rearrangement links TRBV10-3 to TRBJ1-1; TRBD1 might be the D (6 bases). In germline, CDR1 is ENHRY, CDR2 SYGVKD. The V and J ends lost 5 bases and 5 bases respectively, with 18 bases between them. This CDR3 has 15 residues. The CDR3 region has the DNA TGTGCCATCAGTCCCCTGACAGGACGCGGGACTGAAGCTTTCTTT. Residues: CAISPLTGRGTEAFF.

The chain is built from TRBV27 and TRBJ1-5; D gene uncertain. The CDR3 has 14 residues. The V end lost 5 bases, the J end lost 7 bases, and 15 bases lay between the germline ends. Germline CDR1 is MNHEY and CDR2 is SMNVEV (reference sequence). The DNA of the CDR3 is TGTGCCAGCAGTCCTGGTTGGGGAGGACAGCCCCAGCATTTT. Its protein is CASSPGWGGQPQHF.

The chain carries TRBV4-2 and TRBJ2-5; D is unclear. This CDR3 is built from 14 residues. V lost 4 bases, J lost 5 bases, and 14 bases lay in between. Germline values: CDR1 LGHNA, CDR2 YNFKEQ. CDR3 DNA: TGTGCCAGCAGCCCCGACCCCGGGTCGGAGACCCAGTACTTC. As protein: CASSPDPGSETQYF.

The chain is built from TRBV7-9 and TRBJ2-2, with D possibly being TRBD2 (6 bases). The V gene lost 6 bases and the J gene lost 3 bases, with 20 bases spanning the gap. The CDR3 contains 17 residues. Germline CDR1 is SEHNR and CDR2 is FQNEAQ (reference sequence). The CDR3 DNA follows: TGTGCCAGCAGACCAGGGTCGGGAGAGGAAGACACCGGGGAGCTGTTTTTT. This sequence encodes CASRPGSGEEDTGELFF.